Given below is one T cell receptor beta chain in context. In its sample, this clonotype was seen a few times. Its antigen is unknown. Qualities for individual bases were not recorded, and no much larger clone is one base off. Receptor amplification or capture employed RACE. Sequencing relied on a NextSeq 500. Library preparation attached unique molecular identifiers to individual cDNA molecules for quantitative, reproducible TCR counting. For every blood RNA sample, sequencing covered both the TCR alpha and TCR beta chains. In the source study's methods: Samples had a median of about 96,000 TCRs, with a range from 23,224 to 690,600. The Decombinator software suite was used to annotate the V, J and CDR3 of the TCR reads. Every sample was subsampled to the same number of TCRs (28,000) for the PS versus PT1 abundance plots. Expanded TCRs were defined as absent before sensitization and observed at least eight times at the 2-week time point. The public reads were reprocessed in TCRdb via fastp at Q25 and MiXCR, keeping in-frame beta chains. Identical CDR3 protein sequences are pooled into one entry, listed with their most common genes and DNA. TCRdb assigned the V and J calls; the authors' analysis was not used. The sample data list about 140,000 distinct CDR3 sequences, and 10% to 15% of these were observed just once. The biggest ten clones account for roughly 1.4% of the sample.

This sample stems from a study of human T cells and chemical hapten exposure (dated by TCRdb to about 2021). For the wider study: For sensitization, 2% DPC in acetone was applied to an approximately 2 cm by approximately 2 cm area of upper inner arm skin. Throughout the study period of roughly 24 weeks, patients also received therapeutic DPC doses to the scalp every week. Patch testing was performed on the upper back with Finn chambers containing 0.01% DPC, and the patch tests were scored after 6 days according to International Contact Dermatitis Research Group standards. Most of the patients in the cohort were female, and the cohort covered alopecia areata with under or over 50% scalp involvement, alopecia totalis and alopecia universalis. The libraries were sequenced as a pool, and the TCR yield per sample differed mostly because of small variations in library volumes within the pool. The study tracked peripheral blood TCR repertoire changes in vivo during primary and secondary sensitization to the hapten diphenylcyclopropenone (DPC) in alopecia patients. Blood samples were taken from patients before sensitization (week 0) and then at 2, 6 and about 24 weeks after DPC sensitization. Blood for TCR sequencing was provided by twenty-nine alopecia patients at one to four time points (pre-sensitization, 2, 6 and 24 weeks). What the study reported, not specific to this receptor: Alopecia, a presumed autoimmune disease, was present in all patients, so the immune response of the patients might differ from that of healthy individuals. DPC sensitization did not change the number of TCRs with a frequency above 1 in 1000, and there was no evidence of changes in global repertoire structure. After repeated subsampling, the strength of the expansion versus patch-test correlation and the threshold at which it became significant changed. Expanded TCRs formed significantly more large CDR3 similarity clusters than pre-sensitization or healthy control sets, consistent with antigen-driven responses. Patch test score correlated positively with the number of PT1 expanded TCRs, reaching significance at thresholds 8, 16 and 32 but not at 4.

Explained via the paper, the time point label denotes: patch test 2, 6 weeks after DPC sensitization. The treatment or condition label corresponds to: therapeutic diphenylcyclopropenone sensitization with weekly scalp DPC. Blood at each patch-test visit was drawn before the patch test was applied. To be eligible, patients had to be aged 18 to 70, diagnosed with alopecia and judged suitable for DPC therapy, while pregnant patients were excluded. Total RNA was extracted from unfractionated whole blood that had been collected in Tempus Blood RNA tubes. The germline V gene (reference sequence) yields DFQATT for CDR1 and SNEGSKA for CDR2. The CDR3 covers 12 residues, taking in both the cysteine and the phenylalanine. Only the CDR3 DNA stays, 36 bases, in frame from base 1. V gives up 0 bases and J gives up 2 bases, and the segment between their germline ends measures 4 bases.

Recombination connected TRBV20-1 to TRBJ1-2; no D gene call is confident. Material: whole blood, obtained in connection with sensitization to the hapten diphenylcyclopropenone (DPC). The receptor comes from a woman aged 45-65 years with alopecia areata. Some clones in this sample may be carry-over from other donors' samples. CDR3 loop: CSAREGNYGYTF. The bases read TGCAGTGCTAGAGAGGGGAACTATGGCTACACCTTC.